Presented here are 9 T cell receptor beta chains from one specimen sequenced in a study of T cell repertoires in cytomegalovirus infection. No antigen has been assigned to these receptors. TCRdb used MiXCR to reprocess the reads, holding one entry per CDR3 protein. The sample lists over 250,000 distinct CDR3 sequences; around 20% were seen once. The specimen comprised cultured PBMCs, sampled from culture after CMV antigen stimulation. Receptor source: a human donor in good health (CMV status not recorded). Some clones in this sample may be carry-over from other donors' samples.

Only a few counts were recorded for this clonotype. CDR3 coding DNA: TGCGCCAGCAGCCAAGGGGGACTAGCGGGAGGGCAAGAGACCCAGTACTTC. It translates to CASSQGGLAGGQETQYF. V is TRBV4-1 and J is TRBJ2-5, with 16 nucleotides matching TRBD2. The CDR3 extends over 17 amino acids. Per germline, CDR1 MGHRA and CDR2 YSYEKL. The V segment lost 1 base and the J segment 2 bases; nucleotides outside the gene matches: 1.

The chain uses TRBV18 and TRBJ2-1, with 7 bases aligning to TRBD1. In germline, CDR1 is KGHSH, CDR2 LQKENI. Trimming at V came to 2 bases and at J to 8 bases, leaving 9 bases not matched to a gene. The CDR3 loop spans 15 amino acids. CDR3 in DNA: TGTGCCAGCTCACCATCGGCAGGACAGGACCATGAGCAGTTCTTC. Translated: CASSPSAGQDHEQFF.

Many counts were recorded for this clonotype. The rearrangement joins TRBV7-2 to TRBJ1-5, with D unclear. This CDR3 spans 15 amino acids. Trimming left V 1 base short and J 6 bases short, with 13 bases between. Germline V lookup: CDR1 SGHTA, CDR2 FQGNSA. DNA of the CDR3: TGTGCCAGCAGCTTAGGACGTACCCCCGGTCAGCCCCAGCATTTT. Residues: CASSLGRTPGQPQHF.

This clonotype was detected a few times. V is TRBV6-1 and J is TRBJ2-3, with 8 bases lining up with TRBD2. J was trimmed by 1 base and V by 5 bases; bases with no gene match: 5. The CDR3 is made up of 15 amino acids. Germline CDR1 and CDR2: MNHNS and SASEGT. DNA of the CDR3: TGTGCCAGCAGTTCCCGGGGGGGCCGCACAGATACGCAGTATTTT. Protein sequence: CASSSRGGRTDTQYF.

The chain has TRBV12-3 or TRBV12-4 and TRBJ2-3; 10 positions agree with TRBD2. CDR3 size: 16 residues. V was clipped by 4 bases and J by 2 bases; unmatched bases: 6. CDR3 loop: CASSSRTSGTTDTQYF. The CDR3 nucleotides read TGTGCCAGCAGTTCCCGGACTAGCGGAACCACAGATACGCAGTATTTT.

CDR3 in amino acids: CASSYEGQHNYGYTF. For the CDR3, the DNA is TGTGCCAGCAGTTACGAGGGACAGCATAACTATGGCTACACCTTC. This chain uses TRBV6-2 or TRBV6-3 with TRBJ1-2, with 7 bases that match TRBD1. From germline, CDR1 is MNHEY and CDR2 SVGEGT. This CDR3 has 15 amino acids. J lost 1 base, V lost 2 bases, and 4 bases had no gene match.

This clonotype was observed many times. The V and J genes are TRBV27 and TRBJ1-3, with D possibly being TRBD1 (6 bases). The length of the CDR3 is 16 residues. Trimming removed 5 bases from V and 0 bases from J, with 14 bases in between. Germline V gene sequence: CDR1 MNHEY, CDR2 SMNVEV (reference sequence). CDR3 in amino acids: CASSIRPGHSGNTIYF. Here the CDR3 DNA reads TGTGCCAGCAGTATTCGCCCGGGACACTCTGGAAACACCATATATTTT.

The chain recombines TRBV7-2 with TRBJ2-1; D not resolved. The germline V gene encodes CDR1 SGHTA and CDR2 FQGNSA. This CDR3 contains 13 residues. The V gene lost 1 base and the J gene lost 15 bases, with 16 bases spanning the gap. The CDR3 protein is CASSLGPPPLPFF. CDR3 bases: TGTGCCAGCAGCTTAGGGCCCCCTCCGTTGCCGTTCTTC.

This chain's CDR3 is CASSSDLRGQPQHF. The CDR3 DNA reads as TGTGCCAGCAGCTCGGACCTCCGAGGGCAGCCCCAGCATTTT. The chain is built from TRBV6-1 and TRBJ1-5; D unclear. Trimming removed 6 bases at V and 7 bases at J, with 16 bases between. The CDR3 runs 14 residues. Germline V CDR1 and CDR2: MNHNS, SASEGT.